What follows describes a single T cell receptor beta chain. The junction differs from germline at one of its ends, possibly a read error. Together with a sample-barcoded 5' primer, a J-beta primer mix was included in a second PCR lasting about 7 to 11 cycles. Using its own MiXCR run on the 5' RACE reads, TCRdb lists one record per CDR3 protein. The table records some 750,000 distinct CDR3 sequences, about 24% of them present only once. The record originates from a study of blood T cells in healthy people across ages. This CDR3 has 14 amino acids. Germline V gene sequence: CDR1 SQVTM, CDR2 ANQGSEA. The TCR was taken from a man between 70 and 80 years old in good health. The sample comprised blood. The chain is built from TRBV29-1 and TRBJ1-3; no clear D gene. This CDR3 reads CSVEAPLDGSTIYF. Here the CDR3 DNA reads TGCAGCGTTGAAGCGCCCCTCGATGGAAGCACCATATATTTT.